Given below is one TCR beta chain in context. The data derive from a study of blood T cells in healthy people across ages. A second PCR, run for about 6 to 11 cycles, used a sample-barcoded 5' primer plus a J-beta primer mix. One entry per CDR3 protein results from TCRdb running MiXCR on the 5' RACE reads. The sample gives hundreds of thousands of distinct CDR3 sequences, 45% to 50% of which show up once; roughly 34% is in the top ten. The length of the CDR3 is 13 residues. The V gene's germline CDR1 is DFQATT and CDR2 SNEGSKA (reference sequence). Trimming cost V 4 bases and J 4 bases; bases outside gene matches: 3.

The genes are TRBV20-1 and TRBJ1-4; TRBD1 matches 7 bases. Sequencing was carried out using blood. This clonotype originated in a woman aged 55-75 years in good health. The CDR3 nucleotides are TGCAGTGCTAAACAGGGGATTAATGAAAAACTGTTTTTT. Protein sequence: CSAKQGINEKLFF.